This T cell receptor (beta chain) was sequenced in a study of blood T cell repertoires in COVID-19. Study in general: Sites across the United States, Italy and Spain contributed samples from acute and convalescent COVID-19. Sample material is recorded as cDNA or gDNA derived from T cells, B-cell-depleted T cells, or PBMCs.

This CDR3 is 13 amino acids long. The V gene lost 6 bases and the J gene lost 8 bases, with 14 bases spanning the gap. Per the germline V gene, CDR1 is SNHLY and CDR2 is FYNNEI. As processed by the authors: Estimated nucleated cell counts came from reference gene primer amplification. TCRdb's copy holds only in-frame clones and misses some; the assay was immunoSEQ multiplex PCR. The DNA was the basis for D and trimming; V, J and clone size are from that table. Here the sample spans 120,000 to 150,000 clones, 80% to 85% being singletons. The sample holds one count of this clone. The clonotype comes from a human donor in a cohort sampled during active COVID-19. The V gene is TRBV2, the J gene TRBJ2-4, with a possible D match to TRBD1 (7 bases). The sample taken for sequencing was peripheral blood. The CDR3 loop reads CASRGGTVHIQYF. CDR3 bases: TGTGCCAGCAGGGGCGGGACAGTGCACATTCAGTACTTC.